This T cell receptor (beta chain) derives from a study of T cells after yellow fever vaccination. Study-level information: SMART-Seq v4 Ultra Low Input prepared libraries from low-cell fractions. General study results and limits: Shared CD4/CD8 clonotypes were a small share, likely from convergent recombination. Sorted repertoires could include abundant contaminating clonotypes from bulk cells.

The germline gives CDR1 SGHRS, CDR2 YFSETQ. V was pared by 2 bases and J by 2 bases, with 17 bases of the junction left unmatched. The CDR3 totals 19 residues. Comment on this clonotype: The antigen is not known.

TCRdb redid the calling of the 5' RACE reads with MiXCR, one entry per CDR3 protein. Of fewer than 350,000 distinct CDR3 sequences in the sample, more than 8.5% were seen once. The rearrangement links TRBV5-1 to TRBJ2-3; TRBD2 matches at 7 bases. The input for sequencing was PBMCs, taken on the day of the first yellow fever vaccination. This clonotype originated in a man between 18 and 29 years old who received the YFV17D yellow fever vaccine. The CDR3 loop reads CASSFVVPAGYTHTDTQYF. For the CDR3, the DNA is TGCGCCAGCAGCTTCGTCGTTCCAGCGGGGTACACCCACACAGATACGCAGTATTTT. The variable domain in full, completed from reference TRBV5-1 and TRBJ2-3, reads KAGVTQTPRYLIKTRGQQVTLSCSPISGHRSVSWYQQTPGQGLQFLFEYFSETQRNKGNFPGRFSGRQFSNSRSEMNVSTLELGDSALYLCASSFVVPAGYTHTDTQYFGPGTRLTVL.